This TCR beta chain came from a study of beta chain features in type 1 diabetes (dated by TCRdb to 2016 to 2018). Study-level background: No differences in mean age, gender distribution, total cell number or subset yield were found between patients and healthy donors. Regulatory and stem cell-like memory subsets were isolated from only 8 patients and about eight healthy donors, whereas naive and central memory subsets came from all 30 or so donors. The study compared TCRB repertoires of sorted circulating CD4+ T cell subsets between recently diagnosed type 1 diabetes patients and matched healthy donors. A total of roughly 98,000,000 sorted cells were examined across all samples, and a strong correlation was observed between cell number per subset and RNA yield. Results the study describes overall, beyond this receptor: Patients with type 1 diabetes made fewer insertions and deleted more nucleotides at VDJ recombination sites, implying thymic rearrangement abnormalities. Because cDNA rather than genomic DNA was sequenced, highly expressing activated cells could have been over-represented, although no difference in activation and CD3 levels was found between groups. Type 1 diabetes patients showed a moderate but significant shortening of TCRB CDR3 length in all four CD4+ subsets. Shorter templates might be favored by PCR, yet because patient and control samples were amplified and corrected together, any such skew would affect both groups equally. The naive, central memory and regulatory TCRB repertoires appeared to resemble one another more closely among patients than among healthy donors. Because small numbers of individuals were included in the HLA sub-analyses, any influence of HLA type on TCRB rearrangement was left unresolved.

All of the isolated RNA was reverse transcribed with the High Capacity cDNA Reverse Transcription Kit, so expressed TCRB transcripts were sequenced. Deep immunoSEQ sequencing was applied to naive, central memory and regulatory T cell samples, giving an average of roughly 3.5 million total reads per sample. Sorted cells were lysed in RLT buffer and RNA was extracted with DNase-treated RNeasy Micro or Mini kits, depending on cell number. To prevent cross-contamination, each cell subset was processed individually, whereas patient and healthy donor samples were processed jointly. The immunoSEQ multiplex PCR was used to amplify TCRB sequences from cDNA, yielding 87-bp fragments that span the CDR3 region. Sequencing of the amplicons was done on the Illumina HiSeq platform. The study's own analysis went as follows. PCR bias was corrected computationally using synthetic template baselines, and reads within Hamming distance 2 were collapsed, with unmergeable singletons discarded. Reads were aligned against IMGT so that V, D and J genes, CDR3 length and insertions or deletions at six rearrangement sites could be assigned. Within each subset, clonotype counts were normalized to the number of sorted cells before true diversity and Gini coefficients were calculated with the tcR R package. The overlap coefficient, calculated on TCRB nucleotide sequences, was used to measure repertoire sharing. TCRdb mirrors the immuneACCESS table, restricted to in-frame sequences. Some clones are absent from its copies; in checked studies, under half trace to an unresolved V gene, and the reason for the others is unknown. V and J calls plus clone size are reproduced from that table; the DNA served to infer D and trimming. Across this sample there are about 48,000 clones, with 42% seen only once. The ten top clones hold approximately 1.3% of the sample.

A single peripheral blood draw of roughly 0.11 L on average was collected from each donor into heparinised tubes. Naive, central memory, regulatory and stem cell-like memory CD4+ T cells were sorted on a BD FACSAria II using a panel including CD45RO, CCR7, CD25, CD127, CD95 and CD27. A purity above 95% was achieved for all sorted populations. PBMCs were isolated right away by Lymphoprep density gradient centrifugation and were stained directly, without culture. Samples were stained and sorted in pairs, with one healthy donor and one patient per experiment, so that batch effects were minimized. To note about this clone: Its antigen remains unidentified. No base quality information exists; no much larger clone differs at one position.

The CDR3 contains 13 residues, cysteine and phenylalanine counted. This entry keeps only the CDR3 DNA: 39 bases, framed from base 1. CDR1 and CDR2 are read off the germline V gene as MNHNS and SASEGT. The V end loses 7 bases and the J end loses 4 bases, and a stretch of 13 bases separates them. The V and J segments used are TRBV6-1 and TRBJ1-1; a tentative D call is TRBD1 (6 bases match). This receptor was taken from a man aged 25 to 40 with type 1 diabetes. The sample was Tregs from blood. The cell subset or site label for this specimen denotes: regulatory CD4+ T cells. The DNA reads TGTGCCAGCACCGAGGGGGGGGGCACTGAAGCTTTCTTT. This codes for CASTEGGGTEAFF.